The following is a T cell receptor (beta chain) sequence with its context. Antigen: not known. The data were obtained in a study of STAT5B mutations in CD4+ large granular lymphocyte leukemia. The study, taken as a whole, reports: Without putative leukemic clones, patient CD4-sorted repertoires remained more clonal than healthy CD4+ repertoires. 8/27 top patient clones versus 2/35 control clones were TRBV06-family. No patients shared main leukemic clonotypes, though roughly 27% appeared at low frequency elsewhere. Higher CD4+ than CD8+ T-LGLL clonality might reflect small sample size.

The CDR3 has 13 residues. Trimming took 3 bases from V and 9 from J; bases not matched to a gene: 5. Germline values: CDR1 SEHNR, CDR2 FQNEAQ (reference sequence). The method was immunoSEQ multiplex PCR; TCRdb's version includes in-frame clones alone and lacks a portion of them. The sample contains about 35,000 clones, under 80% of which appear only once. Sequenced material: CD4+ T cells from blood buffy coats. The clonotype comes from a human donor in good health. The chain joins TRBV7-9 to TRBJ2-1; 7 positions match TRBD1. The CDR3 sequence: CASSFSDRVEQFF. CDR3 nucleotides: TGTGCCAGCAGCTTTTCCGACAGGGTTGAGCAGTTCTTC.